What follows are 16 T cell receptor beta chains derived from one specimen sequenced in a study of cytomegalovirus exposure and HLA in healthy donors. It was with 60 Vbeta and 13 Jbeta primers that the PCR ran. Clones were sequenced by immunoSEQ multiplex PCR, and TCRdb holds only the in-frame ones, with some missing. Of roughly 130,000 clones in the sample, 80% were seen once. The sequenced sample was PBMCs. The receptors were sampled from a man aged 40-49 years in good health and CMV-seronegative.

The J gene is TRBJ1-6, the V gene TRBV6-6; no firm D call. CDR1 is MNHNY, CDR2 SVGAGI, per germline (reference sequence). CDR3 length: 12 amino acids. V gave up 11 bases and J gave up 8 bases, with 13 bases separating them. CDR3 nucleotides: TGTGCCGAGGGCCCTAATTATTCACCCCTCCACTTT. Amino acid sequence: CAEGPNYSPLHF.

The chain has TRBV30 and TRBJ2-2; TRBD2 is a possible D gene (5 bases). Germline V lookup: CDR1 GTSNPN, CDR2 SVGIG (reference sequence). CDR3 length: 15 residues. V lost 2 bases, J lost 6 bases, and 16 bases lay in between. The CDR3 nucleotides read TGTGCCTGGAGTAGACCGAGCGGCCCCCCCGGGGAGCTGTTTTTT. This codes for CAWSRPSGPPGELFF.

The chain uses TRBV19 and TRBJ1-5, with 7 bases lining up with TRBD1. This CDR3 has 15 residues. The germline V gene encodes CDR1 LNHDA and CDR2 SQIVND (reference sequence). The J segment lost 0 bases and the V segment lost 7 bases, leaving 6 bases of the junction unmatched. Here the CDR3 reads CASIDRTGSNQPQHF. The CDR3 DNA sequence: TGTGCCAGTATCGACCGGACAGGTAGCAATCAGCCCCAGCATTTT.

A few counts support this clone. V gene TRBV5-6 combines with J gene TRBJ1-5; D unclear. Germline CDR1 is SGHDT and CDR2 is YYEEEE. The CDR3 length is 13 residues. V gave up 1 base and J gave up 4 bases, with 6 bases separating them. The CDR3 here is CASSLPQNQPQHF. CDR3 in DNA: TGTGCCAGCAGCTTGCCGCAGAATCAGCCCCAGCATTTT.

This clone was counted only a few times. V gene TRBV5-6 combines with J gene TRBJ2-7; the D gene is possibly TRBD2 (5 bases). The V end was cut by 1 base, the J end by 5 bases, with 19 bases between. This CDR3 comprises 16 residues. Germline CDR1 and CDR2: SGHDT and YYEEEE. CDR3 in DNA: TGTGCCAGCAGCTTGTCGCGGGTCGACTACCTGGACGAGCAGTACTTC. Residues: CASSLSRVDYLDEQYF.

The chain couples TRBV18 to TRBJ2-5; 9 nucleotides line up with TRBD1. The V gene end was trimmed by 6 bases and the J gene end by 5 bases; junction bases not matched to a gene: 16. Germline V lookup: CDR1 KGHSH, CDR2 LQKENI. This CDR3 comprises 17 residues. The CDR3 spells CASSLIGQGFSSETQYF. For the CDR3, the DNA is TGTGCCAGCTCCCTAATCGGACAGGGGTTTTCGTCGGAGACCCAGTACTTC.

The chain recombines TRBV2 with TRBJ2-2; TRBD1 aligns across 8 bases. There are 14 residues in the CDR3. Trimming cost V 7 bases and J 6 bases; bases outside gene matches: 7. Germline V gives CDR1 SNHLY, CDR2 FYNNEI. The CDR3 is CASTGQGNPGELFF. The CDR3 region has the DNA TGTGCCAGCACTGGACAGGGTAATCCCGGGGAGCTGTTTTTT.

The genes are TRBV11-2 and TRBJ1-2, with D possibly being TRBD1 (6 bases). The CDR3 is 12 amino acids. V lost 4 bases and J 8 bases, leaving 11 bases between the germline ends. The germline V gene encodes CDR1 SGHAT and CDR2 FQNNGV. Here the CDR3 DNA reads TGTGCCAGCAGCTCACAGGGCTGGGGCTACACCTTC. The encoded protein is CASSSQGWGYTF.

This clone has more than one count but fewer than ten. This chain connects TRBV28 to TRBJ1-1; D call uncertain. The CDR3 runs 13 residues. Germline V lookup: CDR1 MDHEN, CDR2 SYDVKM. Trimming left V 6 bases short and J 0 bases short, with 8 bases between. This CDR3 reads CASSGGVNTEAFF. CDR3 DNA sequence: TGTGCCAGCAGCGGCGGGGTGAACACTGAAGCTTTCTTT.

The V and J genes are TRBV5-5 and TRBJ2-7; weak D call: TRBD2 (5 bases). V lost 4 bases to trimming and J lost 7 bases, with 12 bases between them. CDR3 size: 12 residues. Germline V CDR1 and CDR2: SGHKS, YYEKEE (reference sequence). Written as DNA, the CDR3 is TGTGCCAGCAGCCCCACACGGGGTGAGCAGTACTTC. Its translation is CASSPTRGEQYF.

The rearrangement joins TRBV30 to TRBJ1-5, with TRBD1 matching 9 bases. Germline CDR1 reads GTSNPN; CDR2 reads SVGIG (reference sequence). The CDR3 totals 14 residues. V gave up 1 base and J gave up 4 bases; unmatched junction bases: 2. The CDR3 loop reads CAWSGGQGNQPQHF. CDR3 bases: TGTGCCTGGAGTGGAGGACAGGGGAATCAGCCCCAGCATTTT.

V and J are TRBV5-4 and TRBJ1-2; a possible D gene is TRBD1 (5 bases). The V end was cut by 0 bases, the J end by 7 bases, with 13 bases between. The CDR3 spans 14 residues. Germline V lookup: CDR1 SGHNT, CDR2 YYREEE (reference sequence). The DNA of the CDR3 is TGTGCCAGCAGCTTGGTTGCAGGGTCCTCTGGCTACACCTTC. Translating it yields CASSLVAGSSGYTF.

This chain connects TRBV7-9 to TRBJ2-3, with D maybe TRBD1 (6 bases). The CDR3 runs 13 residues. Germline CDR1 is SEHNR and CDR2 is FQNEAQ (reference sequence). Trimming removed 5 bases from V and 8 bases from J, with 14 bases in between. The CDR3, as DNA: TGTGCCAGCAGCCCCGGGTTAGGGGGTACGCAGTATTTT. It translates to CASSPGLGGTQYF.

This chain connects TRBV7-9 to TRBJ2-5; D is perhaps TRBD2 (6 bases). Trimming shortened V by 6 bases and J by 5 bases, and 10 bases separated the two germline ends. CDR3 length: 12 residues. Germline-derived CDR1 and CDR2 are SEHNR and FQNEAQ (reference sequence). Written as DNA, the CDR3 is TGTGCCAGCAGAGCGGGCTGGGAGACCCAGTACTTC. It specifies CASRAGWETQYF. The complete variable domain, with remaining parts taken from reference TRBV7-9 and TRBJ2-5, reads DTGVSQNPRHKITKRGQNVTFRCDPISEHNRLYWYRQTLGQGPEFLTYFQNEAQLEKSRLLSDRFSAERPKGSFSTLEIQRTEQGDSAMYLCASRAGWETQYFGPGTRLLVL.

The chain employs TRBV7-7 and TRBJ2-2; 13 bases are shared with TRBD2. The CDR3 has 16 amino acids. Germline V CDR1 and CDR2: SSHAT, FNYEAQ (reference sequence). V lost 10 bases and J lost 6; bases outside the gene matches: 11. The CDR3 sequence: CATRPGGLAGAGELFF. DNA for the CDR3: TGTGCCACCCGCCCCGGAGGACTAGCGGGAGCCGGGGAGCTGTTTTTT.

The chain employs TRBV6-1 and TRBJ1-2, with 8 bases lining up with TRBD1. The CDR3 runs 17 residues. V dropped 3 bases and J dropped 4; count of bases not matched to a gene: 13. CDR1 and CDR2 from the germline V gene are MNHNS and SASEGT. CDR3 in amino acids: CASSDIRLQGVRYGYTF. Written as DNA, the CDR3 is TGTGCCAGCAGTGACATCCGACTACAGGGGGTCCGCTATGGCTACACCTTC.